Shown below are 13 T cell receptor beta chains from a single sample sequenced in a study of T cell repertoires in cytomegalovirus infection (dated by TCRdb to between 2017 and 2020). Reads for this sample came from an Illumina HiSeq 1500. The public reads were run again by TCRdb, first through fastp at Q25 and then through MiXCR, and only productive beta chains were kept. Each CDR3 protein gets just one entry, which takes the most common genes and DNA from the rows behind it. The sample contains 370,000 or so distinct CDR3 sequences, about 35% of them found a single time. The ten top clones hold approximately 13% of the sample. Per the publication, the treatment or condition label means: in vitro stimulation with specific CMV peptide epitopes to enrich CMV-specific T cells. No antigen has been identified for these receptors. Source: cultured PBMCs, taken from culture after CMV antigen stimulation. The source is a human donor in good health (CMV status not recorded). Some clones in this sample may be carry-over from other donors' samples.

The chain combines TRBV5-1 with TRBJ1-2, with 8 bases aligning to TRBD1. The CDR3 contains 14 residues. Looked up from germline, CDR1 is SGHRS and CDR2 is YFSETQ. The J segment lost 8 bases and the V segment lost 4 bases, leaving 10 bases of the junction unmatched. CDR3 sequence: CASSPGPRGHGYTF. DNA for the CDR3: TGCGCCAGCAGCCCCGGGCCCAGGGGGCACGGCTACACCTTC.

CDR3 in DNA: TGTGCCAGCAGTTTAACGGACTATACCCCCTACAATGAGCAGTTCTTC. It encodes CASSLTDYTPYNEQFF. The rearrangement uses TRBV28 and TRBJ2-1, with a tentative D call TRBD2 (6 bases). There are 16 residues in the CDR3. The V end lost 2 bases, the J end lost 2 bases, and 13 bases lay between the germline ends. Germline-derived CDR1 and CDR2 are MDHEN and SYDVKM.

The chain combines TRBV10-2 with TRBJ2-1; D may match TRBD1 or TRBD2 (6 bases each). CDR1 and CDR2 (germline): WSHSY, SAAADI. V lost 9 bases to trimming and J lost 8 bases, with 14 bases between them. This CDR3 contains 12 residues. This CDR3 is CASKGGLYEQFF. The CDR3 nucleotides read TGCGCCAGTAAAGGGGGGCTATATGAGCAGTTCTTC.

This clonotype came up a few times. The V gene is TRBV7-2, the J gene TRBJ1-5, with D possibly TRBD1 on 5 matching bases. Germline CDR1 SGHTA, CDR2 FQGNSA. V was shortened by 1 base and J by 7 bases, with 14 bases between the two germline ends. CDR3 size: 15 residues. The CDR3 loop is CASSLEGGAGQPQHF. The CDR3, as DNA: TGTGCCAGCAGCTTAGAGGGAGGGGCGGGCCAGCCCCAGCATTTT. The variable domain in full, completed from reference TRBV7-2 and TRBJ1-5, reads GAGVSQSPSNKVTEKGKDVELRCDPISGHTALYWYRQSLGQGLEFLIYFQGNSAPDKSGLPSDRFSAERTGGSVSTLTIQRTQQEDSAVYLCASSLEGGAGQPQHFGDGTRLSIL.

The chain employs TRBV4-3 and TRBJ2-1; no clear D. This CDR3 region has 12 residues. The germline gives CDR1 LGHNA, CDR2 YSLEER. The V and J ends lost 0 bases and 8 bases respectively, with 5 bases between them. The CDR3 nucleotides read TGCGCCAGCAGCCAAGATGCTGATGAGCAGTTCTTC. This sequence encodes CASSQDADEQFF.

This chain joins TRBV10-3 and TRBJ2-3; 8 bases align to TRBD2. This CDR3 spans 16 amino acids. The germline V gene encodes CDR1 ENHRY and CDR2 SYGVKD. After removal of 11 bases from V and 0 bases from J, the junction contained 13 bases not matched to a gene. CDR3: CASKAAGGPSTDTQYF. Here the CDR3 DNA reads TGTGCCTCCAAGGCGGCGGGAGGCCCTAGCACAGATACGCAGTATTTT.

This clonotype was detected only a few times. The chain carries TRBV14 and TRBJ1-2; perhaps TRBD1 as D (6 bases). The CDR3 totals 16 residues. Germline CDR1 is SGHDN and CDR2 is FVKESK. V lost 0 bases to trimming and J lost 3 bases, with 14 bases between them. CDR3 in DNA: TGTGCCAGCAGCCAAGATCCCCGGGGGCCCTACTATGGCTACACCTTC. It codes for CASSQDPRGPYYGYTF. Looking up the rest from reference TRBV14 and TRBJ1-2 gives the full variable domain: EAGVTQFPSHSVIEKGQTVTLRCDPISGHDNLYWYRRVMGKEIKFLLHFVKESKQDESGMPNNRFLAERTGGTYSTLKVQPAELEDSGVYFCASSQDPRGPYYGYTFGSGTRLTVV.

This clonotype appeared a few times. The chain combines TRBV6-2 or TRBV6-3 with TRBJ2-7; D remains unclear. Germline CDR1 reads MNHEY; CDR2 reads SVGEGT. The CDR3 loop spans 13 amino acids. V lost 3 bases and J lost 5, with 11 bases in between. CDR3 in amino acids: CASSYGKKNEQYF. CDR3 nucleotide sequence: TGTGCCAGCAGTTATGGGAAAAAGAACGAGCAGTACTTC.

The rearrangement links TRBV7-2 to TRBJ1-2; D may be TRBD1 (6 bases). CDR3 length: 16 residues. Between the trimmed V and J ends, which lost 2 bases and 3 bases, there was a span of 16 bases. The V gene's germline CDR1 is SGHTA and CDR2 FQGNSA. CDR3 sequence reads: CASSLLRAPGDYGYTF. As DNA, the CDR3 is TGTGCCAGCAGCTTACTCAGGGCTCCAGGGGACTATGGCTACACCTTC.

The gene calls are TRBV7-2 and TRBJ2-5, with TRBD2 as a possible D gene (5 bases). This CDR3 contains 14 residues. The germline gives CDR1 SGHTA, CDR2 FQGNSA. The V end lost 4 bases, the J end lost 5 bases, and 14 bases lay between the germline ends. The CDR3 sequence: CASSSSLRGETQYF. CDR3 in DNA: TGTGCCAGCAGCTCGTCTCTCCGAGGGGAGACCCAGTACTTC.

Only a few counts were recorded for this clonotype. The rearrangement links TRBV6-5 to TRBJ1-1, with D maybe TRBD1 (6 bases). Trimming stripped 0 bases from V and 2 bases from J, with 16 bases between. Per germline, CDR1 MNHEY and CDR2 SVGAGI. The CDR3 loop spans 17 amino acids. CDR3 sequence reads: CASSYSSTGGRNTEAFF. The CDR3, as DNA: TGTGCCAGCAGTTACTCGTCGACAGGCGGAAGAAACACTGAAGCTTTCTTT.

The rearrangement uses TRBV20-1 and TRBJ2-5; the D gene is possibly TRBD1 (5 bases). This CDR3 region has 15 residues. From germline, CDR1 is DFQATT and CDR2 SNEGSKA (reference sequence). The V and J ends lost 0 bases and 5 bases respectively, with 16 bases between them. The CDR3 reads CSARDPRTPTETQYF. CDR3 DNA: TGCAGTGCTAGAGATCCACGGACACCCACGGAGACCCAGTACTTC.

The chain recombines TRBV4-1 with TRBJ2-5; D is perhaps TRBD1 (5 bases). V lost 0 bases and J 5 bases, leaving 10 bases between the germline ends. Germline V gene lookup returns CDR1 MGHRA and CDR2 YSYEKL. CDR3 length equals 14 residues. CDR3 sequence (DNA): TGCGCCAGCAGCCAAGACAGGGTAGTGGAGACCCAGTACTTC. It is translated as CASSQDRVVETQYF.